Below, 14 T cell receptor beta chains from the same sample are listed, as sequenced in a study of molecular identifiers for immune sequencing clone quantification. Each CDR3 protein is one row after TCRdb ran MiXCR on the PCR reads. The sample contains approximately 550,000 distinct CDR3 sequences, about 25% of which appear only once. Sequencing input: naive CD8+ T cells from blood, with Jurkat cell RNA spiked in. Indicated subset: FACS-sorted CD8+CD4-CCR7+CD45RA+ naive T cells. Source of these receptors: a human donor in good health. Some libraries in this study had Jurkat cell RNA spiked in.

Comment on this clonotype: This likely comes from a read error, as the CDR3 has no conserved phenylalanine or tryptophan at its end. The chain joins TRBV7-2 to TRBJ2-1; D may match TRBD1 or TRBD2 (5 bases each). Per germline, CDR1 SGHTA and CDR2 FQGNSA. CDR3 length: 15 amino acids. V gave up 1 base and J gave up 1 base, with 8 bases separating them. The CDR3 coding sequence is TGTGCCAGCAGCTTAGGGGGGATTTCCTACAATGAGCAGTTCCTC. It specifies CASSLGGISYNEQFL.

In its sample, this clonotype was seen many times. The gene calls are TRBV9 and TRBJ1-1, with D unclear. The CDR3 contains 12 residues. Deletions cut 4 bases from V and 6 bases from J, with 10 bases between. The germline gives CDR1 SGDLS, CDR2 YYNGEE. CDR3 region: CASSPLGAEAFF. In DNA, the CDR3 is TGTGCCAGCAGCCCCCTCGGGGCTGAAGCTTTCTTT.

Worth noting for this clonotype: Here the CDR3 omits its conserved ending phenylalanine or tryptophan, so a read error is the likely source. The chain employs TRBV6-2 or TRBV6-3 and TRBJ2-1, with D possibly matching TRBD2 (5 bases). Trimming shortened V by 2 bases and J by 0 bases, and 11 bases separated the two germline ends. Germline CDR1 reads MNHEY; CDR2 reads SVGEGT. CDR3 length equals 16 residues. CDR3 in DNA: TGTGCCAGCAGTTACGGAGAAGCGGCCTCCTACAATGAGCAGTTCTAC. It is translated as CASSYGEAASYNEQFY.

Comments on this clonotype: Being one base from a much bigger clone, this may be a read error. V is TRBV29-1 and J is TRBJ2-1; no clear D. Deletions cut 6 bases from V and 5 bases from J, with 17 bases between. CDR3 length: 14 amino acids. Germline loops: CDR1 SQVTM, CDR2 ANQGSEA. Written as DNA, the CDR3 is TGCAGCGTCCTCGACGACCTTACCCACAATGAGCAGTTCTTC. Amino acid sequence: CSVLDDLTHNEQFF.

The J gene is TRBJ2-5, the V gene TRBV24-1; D might be TRBD2 (5 bases). CDR1 KGHDR and CDR2 SFDVKD come from the germline V gene. CDR3 length equals 10 residues. Trimming took off 7 bases at V and 9 bases at J, with 8 bases between the two ends. As DNA, the CDR3 is TGTGCCACCAGAGCGGCCCCCCAGTACTTC. Protein product: CATRAAPQYF.

The chain joins TRBV19 to TRBJ1-5; D remains unclear. Germline V gene sequence: CDR1 LNHDA, CDR2 SQIVND (reference sequence). The CDR3 consists of 12 residues. V lost 6 bases, J lost 7 bases, and 10 bases lay in between. CDR3 in DNA: TGTGCCAGTAGGTATGGACCCCAGCCCCAGCATTTT. Protein: CASRYGPQPQHF.

This clonotype was observed once. Here the CDR3 omits its conserved ending phenylalanine or tryptophan, so a read error is the likely source. The gene calls are TRBV6-5 and TRBJ1-2; D remains unclear. V lost 0 bases and J 8 bases, leaving 13 bases between the germline ends. Germline V gives CDR1 MNHEY, CDR2 SVGAGI. The CDR3 is 14 amino acids. In DNA, the CDR3 is TGTGCCAGCAGTTACTCGAGTCCCTCAGAGGGCTACACCTCC. This sequence encodes CASSYSSPSEGYTS.

This clonotype was seen at least ten times. The chain couples TRBV4-3 to TRBJ1-3; D unresolved. CDR3 length: 15 amino acids. The germline V gene encodes CDR1 LGHNA and CDR2 YSLEER. V shed 0 bases and J shed 1 base, with 7 bases lying between them. The CDR3 nucleotides are TGCGCCAGCAGCCAAGATTCCGGGTCTGGAAACACCATATATTTT. As protein: CASSQDSGSGNTIYF.

This clonotype has at least ten counts. This chain links TRBV30 with TRBJ2-2, with D maybe TRBD1 (5 bases). Trimming shortened V by 6 bases and J by 1 base, and 9 bases separated the two germline ends. The CDR3 contains 13 residues. Per the germline V gene, CDR1 is GTSNPN and CDR2 is SVGIG (reference sequence). CDR3 region: CACPTENTGELFF. CDR3 in DNA: TGTGCCTGCCCGACAGAGAACACCGGGGAGCTGTTTTTT. Drawing the rest from reference TRBV30 and TRBJ2-2, the complete variable domain is SQTIHQWPATLVQPVGSPLSLECTVEGTSNPNLYWYRQAAGRGLQLLFYSVGIGQISSEVPQNLSASRPQDRQFILSSKKLLLSDSGFYLCACPTENTGELFFGEGSRLTVL.

Worth noting for this clonotype: Its ends do not fully match the called genes, so a read error is possible. The CDR3 DNA is TGTACCAGCAGAACAGGGTCGGCCACTGGAGCTTTCTTT. Residues: CTSRTGSATGAFF. The chain is built from TRBV7-9 and TRBJ1-1; TRBD1 is a possible D gene (6 bases). The CDR3 sequence is 13 residues long. Per germline, CDR1 SEHNR and CDR2 FQNEAQ (reference sequence).

Worth noting for this clonotype: With a much larger clone just one base away, this may be a read error. CDR3 nucleotides: TGTGCCAGCAGCTCTAACCTGGACCGGTACACCGGGGAGCTGTTTTTT. Amino acid sequence: CASSSNLDRYTGELFF. The chain combines TRBV7-9 with TRBJ2-2, with D uncertain. Germline CDR1 SEHNR, CDR2 FQNEAQ (reference sequence). The CDR3 has 16 amino acids. The ends were cut back, 4 bases at V and 3 bases at J, with 15 bases in the middle.

In the case of this clonotype: Since a much larger clone is just one base distant, this may be a read error. The chain has TRBV20-1 and TRBJ2-7, with TRBD2 matching 9 bases. The length of the CDR3 is 17 residues. Per the germline V gene, CDR1 is DFQATT and CDR2 is SNEGSKA (reference sequence). Trimming at V came to 2 bases and at J to 3 bases, leaving 14 bases not matched to a gene. For the CDR3, the DNA is TGCAGTGCTAGACTTCCGGGGGATCAGCGGGAGGTCTACGAGCAGTACTTC. This codes for CSARLPGDQREVYEQYF.

The J gene is TRBJ2-3, the V gene TRBV6-2 or TRBV6-3; D is undetermined. Germline assignment: CDR1 MNHEY and CDR2 SVGEGT. This CDR3 has 16 amino acids. The V end was cut by 2 bases, the J end by 4 bases, with 16 bases between. Here the CDR3 DNA reads TGTGCCAGCAGTTACGGGTCCCCACGGGTGGCAGATACGCAGTATTTT. Protein product: CASSYGSPRVADTQYF.

This rearrangement joins TRBV5-6 to TRBJ2-1, with TRBD2 identical over 14 bases. CDR3 length: 17 residues. Per the germline V gene, CDR1 is SGHDT and CDR2 is YYEEEE. With 4 bases clipped from V and 6 bases from J, the junction kept 9 bases outside the gene matches. DNA for the CDR3: TGTGCCAGCAGCCGGGGACTAGCGGGAGTCCAGGGCAATGAGCAGTTCTTC. It is translated as CASSRGLAGVQGNEQFF.